Detailed here is one T cell receptor beta chain. What this receptor recognizes is not known. No base-level quality is on record; no much larger clone is a single base apart. Explained via the paper, the time point label denotes: about 25 weeks on oral tofacitinib. Per the publication, the treatment or condition label means: oral pan-JAK inhibitor, 5-10 mg twice daily. From alopecia areata patients, peripheral blood was collected along with lesional scalp punch biopsies. PBMCs were isolated by density centrifugation and stained for CD3, CD4 and CD8, and CD4+ and CD8+ T cells were sorted on a FACSAria. This entry is derived from a study of CD8+ T cells in alopecia areata (dated by TCRdb to between 2017 and 2018). Concerning the study at large: The treated patients took part in an open-label pilot trial in which moderate-to-severe alopecia areata was treated with oral tofacitinib at 5 to 10 mg twice daily. Tofacitinib was given for 6 to 18 months, followed by 6 months of follow-up off drug to assess delayed response and recurrence. The SALT score, which quantifies the percentage of affected scalp surface area, was used to measure disease severity in treated patients. To study T cell clonal expansion in alopecia areata, the researchers applied high-throughput TCRbeta sequencing to both the C3H/HeJ mouse model and human patients. On the human side, TCRbeta sequencing was run on scalp tissue and on sorted CD4+ and CD8+ peripheral blood T cells from healthy controls and from alopecia areata patients with either patchy or totalis/universalis disease. Tofacitinib-treated patients had biopsies at baseline and at 4 and 24 weeks of treatment, with a later scalp biopsy in several patients. Scalp clonality was compared across normal scalp (n=4), patchy alopecia areata scalp (n=8), and alopecia totalis/universalis scalp (n=8). RNA came from the PAXgene miRNA kit for fixed scalp, the miRNeasy kit for PBMCs, and the RNeasy kit for mouse skin. TCRbeta CDR3 regions were amplified by immunoSEQ multiplex PCR with 35 Vbeta forward and 13 Jbeta reverse primers. Study-wide conclusions, independent of this receptor: Shared TCR sequences between patients were less evident than in mice, which may be partly attributable to HLA diversity in the patient population. Because the treated cohort was small and had just a single nonresponder, larger studies are needed to establish links between baseline CD8+ expansion and response. Lesional scalp, especially in alopecia totalis/universalis, showed higher clonality and more expanded CD8+ clones than normal scalp, suggesting antigenic drive. Unlike mouse skin, which is dominated by gammadelta T cells, normal human skin has resident alphabeta T cells that are also sequenced, and this complicates analysis of the scalp TCR repertoire. Many expanded lesional clones persisted in scalp and blood during tofacitinib treatment, which may partly explain relapse after stopping treatment. With tofacitinib, both scalp clonality and the number of expanded CD8+ clones among the top 100 scalp clones went down significantly.

Reading from cysteine to phenylalanine, the CDR3 counts 16 amino acids. The CDR3 DNA has 48 bases and is translated from base 1. At the junction V is shortened by 0 bases and J by 5 bases; bases outside the gene matches: 7. CDR1 and CDR2 are read off the germline V gene as MGHRA and YSYEKL. The library was obtained by the immunoSEQ multiplex PCR assay. RNA was extracted from all samples and reverse transcribed into cDNA, which served as template for TCR sequencing. First-strand cDNA was synthesized with SuperScript III using a 2:1 mix of oligo-dT and random hexamers. Amplification bias was assessed with a synthetic immune receptor repertoire, and residual bias was removed computationally. In the authors' own workflow: Raw reads were preprocessed to remove errors, and CDR3 was defined by IMGT conventions from the conserved cysteine to phenylalanine. Clonality was calculated as 1 minus Shannon entropy normalized by log2 of the number of productive unique TCRs. Whether scalp clones were CD4 or CD8 was inferred by matching scalp TCRbeta sequences against CD4 and CD8 repertoires sorted from blood. TCRdb took this table from immuneACCESS and kept in-frame rearrangements with V and J called. Such tables lack part of the clones; where checked against another copy, unresolved V genes explain under half of the gap, and the rest is unexplained. V and J calls and clone size are as listed in that table; D and trimming were resolved from the DNA. Within this sample are 80,000 or so clones, with roughly 66% of them counted one time only. In total, the top ten clones hold 20% to 25% of the sample.

The material sequenced was CD8+ T cells sorted from blood, taken at week 24, from a patient treated with tofacitinib. This clonotype originated in a human donor with alopecia areata. This chain is built from TRBV4-1 and TRBJ1-1; 9 nucleotides in the junction match TRBD1. CDR3 reads: CASSQEHGTGRTEAFF. The nucleotide sequence reads TGCGCCAGCAGCCAAGAACATGGGACAGGGCGGACTGAAGCTTTCTTT.